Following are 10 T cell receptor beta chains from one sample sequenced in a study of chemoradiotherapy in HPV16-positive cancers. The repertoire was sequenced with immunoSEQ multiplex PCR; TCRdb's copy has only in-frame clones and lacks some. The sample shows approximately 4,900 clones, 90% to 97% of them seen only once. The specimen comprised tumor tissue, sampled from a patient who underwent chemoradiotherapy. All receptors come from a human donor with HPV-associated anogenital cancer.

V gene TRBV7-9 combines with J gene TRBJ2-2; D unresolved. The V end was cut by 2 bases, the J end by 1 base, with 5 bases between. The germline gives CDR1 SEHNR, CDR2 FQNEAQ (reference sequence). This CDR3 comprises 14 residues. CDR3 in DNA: TGTGCCAGCAGCTTAAGAGGGAACACCGGGGAGCTGTTTTTT. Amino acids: CASSLRGNTGELFF.

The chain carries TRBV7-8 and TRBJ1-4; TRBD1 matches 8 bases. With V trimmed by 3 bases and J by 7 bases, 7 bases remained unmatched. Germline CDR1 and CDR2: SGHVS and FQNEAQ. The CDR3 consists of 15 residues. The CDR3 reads CASSFSGGKGEKLFF. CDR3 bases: TGTGCCAGCAGCTTCTCAGGGGGCAAGGGTGAAAAACTGTTTTTT.

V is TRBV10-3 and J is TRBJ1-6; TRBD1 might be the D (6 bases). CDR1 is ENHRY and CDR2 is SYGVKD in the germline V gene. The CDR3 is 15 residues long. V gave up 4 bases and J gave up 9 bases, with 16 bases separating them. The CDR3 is CAISAGTGTSSPLHF. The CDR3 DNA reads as TGTGCCATCAGTGCCGGAACAGGGACAAGTTCACCCCTCCACTTT.

The CDR3 is CAIRGGLAGEGEQYF. CDR3 in DNA: TGTGCCATCAGGGGGGGACTAGCGGGAGAGGGCGAGCAGTACTTC. V usage is TRBV10-3 and J usage is TRBJ2-7; 14 nucleotides agree with TRBD2. V dropped 6 bases and J dropped 6; count of bases not matched to a gene: 7. Germline lookup yields CDR1 ENHRY and CDR2 SYGVKD. This CDR3 spans 15 amino acids.

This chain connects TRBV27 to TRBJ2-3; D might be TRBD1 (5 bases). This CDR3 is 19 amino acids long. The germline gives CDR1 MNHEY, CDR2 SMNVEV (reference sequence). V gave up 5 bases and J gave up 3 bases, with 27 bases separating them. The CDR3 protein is CASSPKVLLRNRKTDTQYF. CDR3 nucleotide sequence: TGTGCCAGCAGTCCAAAGGTCCTCCTTAGGAACAGGAAGACAGATACGCAGTATTTT.

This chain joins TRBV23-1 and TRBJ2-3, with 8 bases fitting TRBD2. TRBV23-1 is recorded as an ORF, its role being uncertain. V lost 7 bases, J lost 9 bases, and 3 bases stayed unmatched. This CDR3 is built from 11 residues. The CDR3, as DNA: TGCGCCAGCACCGGGACTAGGACGCAGTATTTT. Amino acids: CASTGTRTQYF.

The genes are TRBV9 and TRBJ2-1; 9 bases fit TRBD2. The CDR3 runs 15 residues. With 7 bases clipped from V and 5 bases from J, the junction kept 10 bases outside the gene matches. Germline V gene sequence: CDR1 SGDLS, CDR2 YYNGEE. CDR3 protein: CASALGSGSNNEQFF. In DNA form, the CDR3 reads TGTGCCAGCGCCCTAGGTAGCGGGAGTAACAATGAGCAGTTCTTC. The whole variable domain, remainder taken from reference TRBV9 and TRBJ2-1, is DSGVTQTPKHLITATGQRVTLRCSPRSGDLSVYWYQQSLDQGLQFLIQYYNGEERAKGNILERFSAQQFPDLHSELNLSSLELGDSALYFCASALGSGSNNEQFFGPGTRLTVL.

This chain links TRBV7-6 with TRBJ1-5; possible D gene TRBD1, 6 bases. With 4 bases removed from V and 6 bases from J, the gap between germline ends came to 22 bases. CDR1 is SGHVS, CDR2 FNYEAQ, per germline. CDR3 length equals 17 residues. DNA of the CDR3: TGTGCCAGCAGCTCGGGGGTGGGGGGACAAACTAGTCAGCCCCAGCATTTT. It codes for CASSSGVGGQTSQPQHF.

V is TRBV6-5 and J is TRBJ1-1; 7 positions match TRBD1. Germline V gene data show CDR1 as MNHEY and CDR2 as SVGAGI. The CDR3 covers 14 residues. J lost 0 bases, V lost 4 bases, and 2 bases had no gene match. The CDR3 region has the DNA TGTGCCAGCAGTTTTGACAGGGTGAACACTGAAGCTTTCTTT. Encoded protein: CASSFDRVNTEAFF.

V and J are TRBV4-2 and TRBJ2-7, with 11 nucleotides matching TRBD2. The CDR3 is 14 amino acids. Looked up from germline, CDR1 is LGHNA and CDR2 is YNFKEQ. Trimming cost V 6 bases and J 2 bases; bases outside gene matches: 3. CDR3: CASSPSGRPYEQYF. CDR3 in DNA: TGTGCCAGCAGTCCTAGCGGGAGGCCCTACGAGCAGTACTTC.